These 8 T cell receptor beta chains were all obtained from the same sample, sequenced in a study of OX40 agonist ivuxolimab in advanced cancers. Using immunoSEQ multiplex PCR, the repertoire was profiled, and TCRdb retains in-frame clones only, with some absent. The table has roughly 30,000 clones, around 82% seen once. This material consisted of CD4+ or CD8+ T cells sorted from blood, taken in a trial of the OX40 agonist ivuxolimab. The origin of the receptors is an adult with an advanced solid tumor such as melanoma, head and neck, liver or kidney cancer.

This clone appeared a few times. This chain uses TRBV7-9 with TRBJ2-5; D is uncertain. Trimming took off 1 base at V and 5 bases at J, with 8 bases between the two ends. Germline V gene sequence: CDR1 SEHNR, CDR2 FQNEAQ (reference sequence). This CDR3 is 13 amino acids long. The CDR3 region has the DNA TGTGCCAGCAGCTTAGGCGGTGGCGAGACCCAGTACTTC. Protein: CASSLGGGETQYF.

With regard to this clone: Sequence at one end of the junction differs from germline and may be a read error. This chain connects TRBV19 to TRBJ2-3, with unresolved D. Germline CDR1 is LNHDA and CDR2 is SQIVND (reference sequence). The CDR3 has 10 residues. The CDR3 spells CARSMGTQYF. The DNA for the CDR3 is TGTGCCAGGAGTATGGGCACGCAGTATTTT.

V and J are TRBV7-8 and TRBJ1-1, with 9 positions matching TRBD1. CDR3 length: 15 residues. V gave up 5 bases and J gave up 1 base; unmatched junction bases: 5. Germline lookup yields CDR1 SGHVS and CDR2 FQNEAQ. The chain's CDR3 is CASSPGQGTNTEAFF. The DNA of the CDR3 is TGTGCCAGCAGCCCAGGACAGGGGACGAACACTGAAGCTTTCTTT.

The CDR3 loop reads CASSWGQYTEAFF. The CDR3, as DNA: TGTGCCAGCAGTTGGGGACAGTACACTGAAGCTTTCTTT. The chain is built from TRBV6-5 and TRBJ1-1; TRBD1 matches at 7 bases. The length of the CDR3 is 13 residues. The germline gives CDR1 MNHEY, CDR2 SVGAGI. The junction had 2 bases not matched to a gene; V was cut back by 4 bases and J by 3 bases.

The chain recombines TRBV7-8 with TRBJ2-5; weak D call: TRBD1 (7 bases). The CDR3 is 17 residues long. Per the germline V gene, CDR1 is SGHVS and CDR2 is FQNEAQ. Trimming stripped 3 bases from V and 4 bases from J, with 21 bases between. In nucleotides, the CDR3 is TGTGCCAGCAGCTTTCCTCCGGGTGGAGGGGGCGGAGAGACCCAGTACTTC. Translating gives CASSFPPGGGGGETQYF. The full variable domain, rest sourced from reference TRBV7-8 and TRBJ2-5, is GAGVSQSPRYKVAKRGQDVALRCDPISGHVSLFWYQQALGQGPEFLTYFQNEAQLDKSGLPSDRFFAERPEGSVSTLKIQRTQQEDSAVYLCASSFPPGGGGGETQYFGPGTRLLVL.

The V gene is TRBV30, the J gene TRBJ1-3; D is undetermined. V was cut by 0 bases and J by 0 bases, with 9 bases left in between. CDR3 length: 15 amino acids. The V gene's germline CDR1 is GTSNPN and CDR2 SVGIG (reference sequence). CDR3 DNA: TGTGCCTGGAGTGTGCCGGACGTCTCTGGAAACACCATATATTTT. Translated, it gives CAWSVPDVSGNTIYF. Full variable domain (missing parts from reference TRBV30 and TRBJ1-3): SQTIHQWPATLVQPVGSPLSLECTVEGTSNPNLYWYRQAAGRGLQLLFYSVGIGQISSEVPQNLSASRPQDRQFILSSKKLLLSDSGFYLCAWSVPDVSGNTIYFGEGSWLTVV.

J is TRBJ1-1 and V is TRBV11-3; the D is unclear. Germline V gene sequence: CDR1 SGHNT, CDR2 YENEEA. The CDR3 totals 13 residues. The ends were cut back, 3 bases at V and 7 bases at J, with 12 bases in the middle. The CDR3 DNA is TGTGCCAGCAGCTTGCTGAGGGCAGGTGAAGCTTTCTTT. Its protein is CASSLLRAGEAFF.

The J gene is TRBJ1-1, the V gene TRBV5-4, with TRBD1 matching 7 bases. The CDR3 extends over 12 amino acids. Trimming removed 0 bases from V and 12 bases from J; junction bases left unmatched: 5. Germline CDR1 reads SGHNT; CDR2 reads YYREEE (reference sequence). DNA of the CDR3: TGTGCCAGCAGCTTGGCAGGGGGAAGGTCTTTCTTT. It yields the protein CASSLAGGRSFF.